The 2 T cell receptor beta chains below come from one sample, sequenced in a study of type 1 and type 2 diabetes patients. Amplification started from genomic DNA. The TCR beta CDR3 region was amplified using 30 forward and 13 reverse primers. TCRdb reprocessed the multiplex PCR reads with MiXCR, giving one entry per CDR3 protein. The table includes under 300,000 distinct CDR3 sequences, 45% to 60% detected once. Sequencing was performed on peripheral blood mononuclear cells (PBMCs). The receptors were gathered from a young man with type 2 diabetes.

This chain uses TRBV20-1 with TRBJ1-4; no clear D gene. The CDR3 extends over 16 amino acids. Trimming shortened V by 2 bases and J by 0 bases, and 13 bases separated the two germline ends. CDR1 and CDR2 from the germline V gene are DFQATT and SNEGSKA (reference sequence). CDR3 in amino acids: CSARSSTFATNEKLFF. The CDR3 nucleotides read TGCAGTGCTAGATCCTCCACCTTTGCAACTAATGAAAAACTGTTTTTT.

The rearrangement uses TRBV7-2 and TRBJ1-1, with 8 bases that match TRBD1. V lost 4 bases and J lost 4; bases outside the gene matches: 8. This CDR3 contains 15 residues. Germline V CDR1 and CDR2: SGHTA, FQGNSA. The CDR3 DNA is TGTGCCAGCAGCTCTCGACAGGGGAGGTTCACTGAAGCTTTCTTT. Encoded protein: CASSSRQGRFTEAFF.